The 9 T cell receptor beta chains below come from one sample, sequenced in a study of monozygotic twins with inflammatory bowel disease. TCRdb re-called the 5' RACE reads; one entry per CDR3 protein, DNA not given. The sample has 150,000 to 200,000 distinct CDR3 sequences. The sequencing sample was made of blood. These receptors originate from a human donor with ulcerative colitis or Crohn's disease, or a healthy co-twin of an affected twin (not recorded which).

This chain links TRBV28 with TRBJ2-1; checking the TCRdb D call of TRBD2 is not possible without DNA. Germline CDR1 is MDHEN and CDR2 is SYDVKM. The CDR3 runs 15 residues. The CDR3 spells CASTARGEGLNEQFF.

The rearrangement links TRBV10-3 to TRBJ2-7; TCRdb outputs TRBD2, but without DNA this stays unchecked. Germline values: CDR1 ENHRY, CDR2 SYGVKD. The CDR3 runs to 15 residues. The CDR3 is CASLSGTSGSYEQYF.

This sequence joins TRBV20-1 and TRBJ1-1; the D call from TCRdb, TRBD1, cannot be confirmed without DNA. This CDR3 region has 13 residues. Germline V lookup: CDR1 DFQATT, CDR2 SNEGSKA (reference sequence). The CDR3 loop reads CSAPRQGSPEAFF.

The chain employs TRBV7-8 and TRBJ2-7; the D call of TRBD2 rests on TCRdb alone, since no DNA is present to check it. The CDR3 is made up of 17 amino acids. The V gene's germline CDR1 is SGHVS and CDR2 FQNEAQ. CDR3 loop: CASSAIPRTSSQLGQYF.

The gene calls are TRBV5-1 and TRBJ1-1; without DNA, the TCRdb call of TRBD1 cannot be checked. In germline, CDR1 is SGHRS, CDR2 YFSETQ. This CDR3 spans 14 amino acids. The CDR3 sequence is CASSFAQGNGEAFF.

The chain employs TRBV20-1 and TRBJ2-5; TCRdb's assignment of TRBD2 cannot be checked, as there is no DNA. This CDR3 is 14 amino acids long. Germline V gives CDR1 DFQATT, CDR2 SNEGSKA (reference sequence). CDR3: CRAGTTSGAETQYF.

The V call is TRBV3-1, the J call TRBJ2-1; TCRdb's D gene call, TRBD1, goes unchecked for lack of DNA. This CDR3 is 15 amino acids long. Germline V gene lookup returns CDR1 LGHDT and CDR2 YNNKEL (reference sequence). CDR3 region: CASSRAGSSYNEQFF.

This rearrangement joins TRBV5-1 to TRBJ2-3; the D gene TCRdb calls, TRBD2, cannot be checked with no DNA. The germline V gene has CDR1 SGHRS and CDR2 YFSETQ. There are 18 residues in the CDR3. The CDR3 protein is CASSCLGTSSCLTDTQYF.

The rearrangement joins TRBV20-1 to TRBJ2-7. Germline values: CDR1 DFQATT, CDR2 SNEGSKA (reference sequence). The CDR3 contains 13 residues. The CDR3 loop is CSARTTSSYEQYF.